The rows below give T cell receptor beta chains drawn from one sample of a study of tumor and adjacent non-tumor tissue in lung cancer. TCRdb reprocessed the multiplex PCR reads with MiXCR, giving one entry per CDR3 protein. The table lists tens of thousands of distinct CDR3 sequences, roughly 73% of them singletons, with 10% to 15% in the top ten. What was sequenced was lung tumor tissue. The receptors stem from a woman aged 45 to 65 with non-small cell lung cancer. The CDR3 runs from the conserved cysteine through the conserved F or W. Each record gives: D gene, J gene, V gene, clone size, CDR3 protein, CDR3 DNA. The D gene is left open where the match is weak. The size entry is marked missing in some rows and otherwise reads once, few, many or a size class.

D gene: NA
J gene: TRBJ2-2
V gene: TRBV12-3/TRBV12-4
clone size: many
CDR3 protein: CASRIDNTGELFF
CDR3 DNA: TGTGCCAGCAGAATAGACAACACCGGGGAGCTGTTTTTT

D gene: NA
J gene: TRBJ1-4
V gene: TRBV30
clone size: many
CDR3 protein: CAWSVRTQSIATNEKLFF
CDR3 DNA: TGTGCCTGGAGTGTACGGACGCAGTCTATTGCAACTAATGAAAAACTGTTTTTT

D gene: NA
J gene: TRBJ2-5
V gene: TRBV12-3/TRBV12-4
clone size: many
CDR3 protein: CASSLRPGETQYF
CDR3 DNA: TGTGCCAGCAGTTTAAGGCCCGGGGAGACCCAGTACTTC

D gene: TRBD1
J gene: TRBJ2-7
V gene: TRBV6-5
clone size: once
CDR3 protein: CASIRDRGHEQYF
CDR3 DNA: TGTGCCAGCATCCGAGACAGGGGACACGAGCAGTACTTC

D gene: NA
J gene: TRBJ2-1
V gene: TRBV11-2
clone size: NA
CDR3 protein: CASSLEAVNEQLF
CDR3 DNA: TGTGCCAGCAGCCTAGAGGCGGTCAATGAGCAGTTATTC

D gene: NA
J gene: TRBJ2-5
V gene: TRBV4-1
clone size: NA
CDR3 protein: CVSSQDTVHRETQYF
CDR3 DNA: TGCGTCAGCAGCCAAGATACGGTCCATAGGGAGACCCAGTATTTC

D gene: TRBD2
J gene: TRBJ2-5
V gene: TRBV4-2
clone size: NA
CDR3 protein: CASSQVPGGHETQYF
CDR3 DNA: TGTGCCAGCAGCCAAGTTCCGGGAGGACATGAGACCCAGTATTTC

D gene: TRBD2
J gene: TRBJ2-2
V gene: TRBV12-5
clone size: NA
CDR3 protein: CGSGFLGLADTFANTGELFF
CDR3 DNA: TGTGGTAGTGGTTTCCTGGGACTAGCGGATACCTTCGCGAACACCGGGGAGCTGTTTTTT

D gene: NA
J gene: TRBJ2-7
V gene: TRBV11-2
clone size: NA
CDR3 protein: CASSSPNRVVQYF
CDR3 DNA: TGTGCCAGTAGCTCTCCCAACAGGGTCGTGCAGTACTTC

D gene: TRBD2
J gene: TRBJ2-7
V gene: TRBV5-1
clone size: once
CDR3 protein: CASSFETSYDVQYF
CDR3 DNA: TGCGCCAGCAGCTTCGAGACTAGCTACGACGTGCAGTACTTC

D gene: NA
J gene: TRBJ2-5
V gene: TRBV6-5
clone size: NA
CDR3 protein: CASSPGAAQETQCF
CDR3 DNA: TGTGCCAGCAGCCCCGGGGCAGCCCAAGAGACCCAGTGCTTC

D gene: NA
J gene: TRBJ2-2
V gene: TRBV13
clone size: once
CDR3 protein: CTSSNRELTGELLF
CDR3 DNA: TGTACCAGCAGCAACCGGGAGCTCACCGGGGAGCTGTTATTT

D gene: NA
J gene: TRBJ1-3
V gene: TRBV6-1
clone size: NA
CDR3 protein: CARSVAGFAGNTIYF
CDR3 DNA: TGTGCCAGGAGTGTAGCAGGGTTCGCTGGAAACACTATATATTTT

D gene: NA
J gene: TRBJ2-7
V gene: TRBV28
clone size: NA
CDR3 protein: CASSFRYKQYF
CDR3 DNA: TGTGCCAGCAGTTTCCGTTACAAGCAGTACTTC

D gene: NA
J gene: TRBJ1-2
V gene: TRBV4-1
clone size: NA
CDR3 protein: CASSRQTAGHIYGYTF
CDR3 DNA: TGCGCCAGCAGTCGACAGACCGCGGGGCACATCTATGGCTACACCTTC

D gene: NA
J gene: TRBJ1-4
V gene: TRBV30
clone size: many
CDR3 protein: CAWSWQGWDEKLFF
CDR3 DNA: TGTGCCTGGAGTTGGCAGGGATGGGATGAAAAACTGTTTTTT

D gene: NA
J gene: TRBJ1-2
V gene: TRBV20-1
clone size: NA
CDR3 protein: CSARDRGDRDRSPGGYGYTF
CDR3 DNA: TGCAGTGCTAGAGATAGGGGTGATCGGGACCGGAGTCCGGGGGGCTATGGCTACACCTTC

D gene: TRBD2
J gene: TRBJ2-1
V gene: TRBV20-1
clone size: NA
CDR3 protein: CSAGRALAGDDNEQFF
CDR3 DNA: TGCAGTGCTGGACGAGCACTAGCGGGAGACGATAATGAGCAGTTCTTC

D gene: NA
J gene: TRBJ2-6
V gene: TRBV6-1
clone size: NA
CDR3 protein: CASSGRNSSNVLTF
CDR3 DNA: TGTGCCAGCAGTGGAAGGAACAGCTCCAACGTCCTGACTTTC

D gene: TRBD2
J gene: TRBJ2-5
V gene: TRBV6-1
clone size: NA
CDR3 protein: CDSSELAGDQETQYF
CDR3 DNA: TGTGACAGCAGTGAACTAGCGGGAGACCAAGAGACCCAGTACTTC

D gene: NA
J gene: TRBJ1-5
V gene: TRBV7-8
clone size: many
CDR3 protein: CASSSKGEYSNQPQHF
CDR3 DNA: TGTGCCAGCAGCTCTAAGGGGGAATATAGCAATCAGCCCCAGCATTTT

D gene: NA
J gene: TRBJ1-6
V gene: TRBV6-5
clone size: NA
CDR3 protein: CASSSTSSSYNSPLQF
CDR3 DNA: TGTGCCAGCAGTTCCACCAGTAGCTCCTATAATTCACCGCTCCAGTTT

D gene: NA
J gene: TRBJ1-1
V gene: TRBV28
clone size: NA
CDR3 protein: CVSCYEMNTEAFF
CDR3 DNA: TGTGTCAGCTGTTACGAGATGAACACTGAAGCTTTCTTT

D gene: NA
J gene: TRBJ2-7
V gene: TRBV6-5
clone size: NA
CDR3 protein: CANSYIWTVYEQYF
CDR3 DNA: TGTGCCAACAGTTACATCTGGACAGTCTATGAGCAGTACTTC

D gene: NA
J gene: TRBJ2-1
V gene: TRBV11-1
clone size: NA
CDR3 protein: CARRLEGEQFF
CDR3 DNA: TGTGCCAGAAGACTAGAGGGCGAGCAGTTCTTC

D gene: NA
J gene: TRBJ1-6
V gene: TRBV20-1
clone size: many
CDR3 protein: CSARFRTASYNSPLHF
CDR3 DNA: TGCAGTGCTAGGTTCAGGACAGCGTCATATAATTCACCCCTCCACTTT

D gene: NA
J gene: TRBJ2-5
V gene: TRBV10-3
clone size: NA
CDR3 protein: CAINMTGGAETQYF
CDR3 DNA: TGTGCCATCAATATGACTGGCGGCGCGGAGACCCAGTACTTC

D gene: NA
J gene: TRBJ1-1
V gene: TRBV29-1
clone size: NA
CDR3 protein: CSSSKSGSTEAFF
CDR3 DNA: TGCAGCTCATCCAAGTCAGGGAGCACTGAAGCTTTCTTT

D gene: NA
J gene: TRBJ2-3
V gene: TRBV29-1
clone size: NA
CDR3 protein: CRVAQGIPDTQYF
CDR3 DNA: TGCAGAGTTGCACAAGGGATCCCAGATACTCAGTATTTT

D gene: TRBD1
J gene: TRBJ1-4
V gene: TRBV4-2
clone size: NA
CDR3 protein: CASSQNTGTGSEKLFF
CDR3 DNA: TGTGCCAGCAGCCAAAATACCGGGACAGGCAGCGAAAAACTGTTCTTT

D gene: TRBD2
J gene: TRBJ2-2
V gene: TRBV20-1
clone size: many
CDR3 protein: CSARPSGRGGTGELFF
CDR3 DNA: TGCAGTGCTAGACCTAGCGGGAGGGGTGGCACCGGGGAGCTGTTTTTT

D gene: NA
J gene: TRBJ2-1
V gene: TRBV28
clone size: NA
CDR3 protein: CASRGITQSSYNEQFF
CDR3 DNA: TGTGCCAGCAGGGGCATAACTCAAAGCTCCTACAATGAGCAGTTCTTT

D gene: NA
J gene: TRBJ1-2
V gene: TRBV11-1
clone size: NA
CDR3 protein: CANSSRGAWGYTF
CDR3 DNA: TGCGCCAACAGCTCAAGGGGAGCGTGGGGCTACACCTTC

D gene: NA
J gene: TRBJ1-1
V gene: TRBV12-3/TRBV12-4
clone size: NA
CDR3 protein: CASTPWDTYEAFF
CDR3 DNA: TGTGCCAGCACCCCCTGGGACACTTATGAAGCTTTCTTT